A single sample gave rise to the 20 T cell receptor beta chains below, sequenced in a study of cytomegalovirus exposure and HLA in healthy donors. The PCR used 60 Vbeta and 13 Jbeta primers. Method: immunoSEQ multiplex PCR; TCRdb's copy keeps in-frame clones and lacks some. The sample contains some 62,000 clones, more than 75% of which appear only once. The sequenced sample consisted of PBMCs. The receptors originated from a man between 18 and 35 years old in good health and CMV-seronegative.

V gene TRBV7-3 combines with J gene TRBJ1-5, with unresolved D. CDR1 and CDR2 from the germline V gene are SGHTA and FQGTGA. This CDR3 is built from 13 residues. The ends were cut back, 4 bases at V and 5 bases at J, with 9 bases in the middle. In DNA form, the CDR3 reads TGTGCCAGCAGCTCTCTACCCCATCAGCCCCAGCATTTT. Protein: CASSSLPHQPQHF.

This clone was recorded once. The chain has TRBV7-6 and TRBJ1-1, with a possible D match to TRBD1 (5 bases). The ends were cut back, 2 bases at V and 4 bases at J, with 11 bases in the middle. CDR3 length equals 14 residues. Germline CDR1 is SGHVS and CDR2 is FNYEAQ. CDR3 DNA: TGTGCCAGCAGCTTATTCAGGGATGGCACTGAAGCTTTCTTT. This translates into CASSLFRDGTEAFF.

This clone was observed a single time. The chain combines TRBV5-1 with TRBJ1-2; no clear D gene. CDR1 SGHRS and CDR2 YFSETQ come from the germline V gene. V was shortened by 3 bases and J by 7 bases, with 10 bases between the two germline ends. This CDR3 has 12 amino acids. CDR3 in amino acids: CASSSSYGGYTF. The CDR3 region has the DNA TGCGCCAGCAGCTCTAGTTACGGTGGCTACACCTTC.

A single count supports this clone. V usage is TRBV27 and J usage is TRBJ1-5; D is possibly TRBD1 (5 bases). V dropped 5 bases and J dropped 1 base, with 12 bases sitting between them. Germline CDR1 is MNHEY and CDR2 is SMNVEV (reference sequence). The CDR3 sequence is 15 residues long. This CDR3 is CASSRTDSSNQPQHF. The CDR3 bases are TGTGCCAGCAGTCGAACCGACAGCAGCAATCAGCCCCAGCATTTT.

This chain joins TRBV4-1 and TRBJ1-2; TRBD1 matches at 7 bases. Germline-derived CDR1 and CDR2 are MGHRA and YSYEKL. The V and J ends lost 4 bases and 4 bases, in that order; junction bases with no gene match: 6. This CDR3 has 14 amino acids. The CDR3 sequence: CASSPRDSLYGYTF. CDR3 nucleotides: TGCGCCAGCAGCCCCCGGGACAGTCTCTATGGCTACACCTTC.

The chain carries TRBV6-1 and TRBJ2-5, with no clear D. This CDR3 has 13 amino acids. The V end lost 2 bases, the J end lost 2 bases, and 6 bases lay between the germline ends. Germline V gives CDR1 MNHNS, CDR2 SASEGT. CDR3 DNA sequence: TGTGCCAGCAGTGAATACTTACAAGAGACCCAGTACTTC. It encodes CASSEYLQETQYF.

A word on this clone: Mismatch with germline at one junction end may stem from a read error. The chain's CDR3 is CASSSLGGDQETQYF. As DNA, the CDR3 is TGTGCTAGCAGCTCCCTTGGGGGCGACCAAGAGACCCAGTACTTC. The rearrangement links TRBV7-7 to TRBJ2-5; tentatively, D is TRBD1 (6 bases). Germline V gene data show CDR1 as SSHAT and CDR2 as FNYEAQ (reference sequence). The CDR3 loop spans 15 amino acids.

The chain links TRBV6-1 to TRBJ1-4; a weak D match, TRBD1 (6 bases). The V end was cut by 3 bases, the J end by 5 bases, with 10 bases between. Germline loops: CDR1 MNHNS, CDR2 SASEGT. The CDR3 is 14 amino acids. CDR3 nucleotides: TGTGCCAGCAGTGACAGGGGAGGGAATGAAAAACTGTTTTTT. It is translated as CASSDRGGNEKLFF.

V is TRBV7-3 and J is TRBJ2-1, with D hard to call. Trimming removed 3 bases at V and 4 bases at J, with 7 bases between. This CDR3 is 13 amino acids long. Germline CDR1 is SGHTA and CDR2 is FQGTGA. In nucleotides, the CDR3 is TGTGCCAGCAGCTTTACGGAGTACAATGAGCAGTTCTTC. Residues: CASSFTEYNEQFF.

The chain is built from TRBV7-9 and TRBJ1-2; D might be TRBD1 (5 bases). This CDR3 has 16 amino acids. V shed 1 base and J shed 2 bases, with 14 bases lying between them. CDR1 and CDR2 from the germline V gene are SEHNR and FQNEAQ (reference sequence). CDR3 bases: TGTGCCAGCAGCTTAGACGAATGGGGGGGAAACTATGGCTACACCTTC. The encoded protein is CASSLDEWGGNYGYTF.

This chain connects TRBV7-6 to TRBJ1-1, with 8 bases that match TRBD1. From germline, CDR1 is SGHVS and CDR2 FNYEAQ. The CDR3 runs 14 residues. J was trimmed by 6 bases and V by 6 bases; bases with no gene match: 9. This chain's CDR3 is CASSLIQGGAEAFF. CDR3 DNA sequence: TGTGCCAGCAGTTTAATACAGGGGGGCGCTGAAGCTTTCTTT.

This chain connects TRBV30 to TRBJ1-4, with a tentative D call TRBD1 (6 bases). This CDR3 spans 14 amino acids. V was clipped by 3 bases and J by 3 bases, with 11 bases between them. Per germline, CDR1 GTSNPN and CDR2 SVGIG (reference sequence). CDR3 in amino acids: CAWRDRPANEKLFF. The CDR3 region has the DNA TGTGCCTGGAGAGACAGGCCAGCTAATGAAAAACTGTTTTTT.

This chain joins TRBV7-9 and TRBJ1-1, with D perhaps TRBD1 (5 bases). CDR1 and CDR2 (germline): SEHNR, FQNEAQ (reference sequence). CDR3 length: 14 residues. Trimming took 1 base from V and 1 from J, leaving 7 bases between them. CDR3 loop: CASSLGGGNTEAFF. The CDR3, as DNA: TGTGCCAGCAGCTTAGGGGGGGGGAACACTGAAGCTTTCTTT.

The chain has TRBV30 and TRBJ1-2; D gene uncertain. V lost 5 bases and J 6 bases, leaving 16 bases between the germline ends. Per the germline V gene, CDR1 is GTSNPN and CDR2 is SVGIG (reference sequence). The CDR3 is 13 amino acids. The CDR3 region has the DNA TGTGCCTGGGGCCGGGAACAGATCCATGGCTACACCTTC. Translation gives CAWGREQIHGYTF.

The chain combines TRBV19 with TRBJ1-5; D gene uncertain. The V end lost 5 bases, the J end lost 4 bases, and 9 bases lay between the germline ends. Germline CDR1 and CDR2: LNHDA and SQIVND (reference sequence). The CDR3 extends over 13 amino acids. The CDR3 spells CASSSLRNQPQHF. In nucleotides, the CDR3 is TGTGCCAGTAGTTCCCTGAGAAATCAGCCCCAGCATTTT.

The rearrangement links TRBV6-6 to TRBJ1-1, with TRBD1 as a possible D gene (5 bases). The CDR3 contains 13 residues. Germline CDR1 reads MNHNY; CDR2 reads SVGAGI (reference sequence). V was cut by 2 bases and J by 3 bases, with 7 bases left in between. The CDR3 loop is CASSYQGDTEAFF. CDR3 DNA: TGTGCCAGCAGTTACCAAGGGGACACTGAAGCTTTCTTT.

This chain links TRBV6-5 with TRBJ2-7; D is possibly TRBD1 (8 bases). The CDR3 is 13 amino acids. The germline V gene encodes CDR1 MNHEY and CDR2 SVGAGI. The germline V and J ends were trimmed by 8 bases and 5 bases, with 16 bases remaining between them. CDR3 protein: CASGWTGRDEQYF. The CDR3 region has the DNA TGTGCCAGCGGATGGACAGGGAGGGACGAGCAGTACTTC.

In its sample, this clone was seen once. V and J are TRBV5-4 and TRBJ2-7, with a possible D match to TRBD1 (6 bases). Germline V gene data show CDR1 as SGHNT and CDR2 as YYREEE (reference sequence). The V end was cut by 3 bases, the J end by 5 bases, with 12 bases between. The CDR3 contains 13 residues. The CDR3 coding sequence is TGTGCCAGCAGCTCCGGACAGTCCGACGAGCAGTACTTC. As protein: CASSSGQSDEQYF.

The rearrangement joins TRBV4-1 to TRBJ2-7; D is uncertain. Trimming removed 3 bases at V and 0 bases at J, with 3 bases between. The V gene's germline CDR1 is MGHRA and CDR2 YSYEKL. The CDR3 is 12 residues long. The CDR3 loop reads CASSHVSYEQYF. The CDR3 DNA reads as TGCGCCAGCAGCCACGTCTCCTACGAGCAGTACTTC.

V is TRBV6-1 and J is TRBJ2-7; perhaps TRBD1 as D (6 bases). The CDR3 contains 13 residues. Germline CDR1 and CDR2: MNHNS and SASEGT. The V and J ends lost 6 bases and 1 base respectively, with 10 bases between them. CDR3 residues: CASSRTASYEQYF. CDR3 DNA: TGTGCCAGCAGCCGGACAGCTTCCTACGAGCAGTACTTC.